This T cell receptor (beta chain) was identified in a study of blood T cell repertoires in COVID-19. CDR1 MGHRA and CDR2 YSYEKL come from the germline V gene. The V end was cut by 7 bases, the J end by 3 bases, with 21 bases between. This CDR3 region has 16 residues. Per the study methods: Amplification of reference gene primers was used by the study to estimate nucleated cell counts. Generated by immunoSEQ multiplex PCR, the TCRdb table keeps only in-frame clones and is missing some. From that table come the V and J calls and clone size; the DNA was used to work out D and trimming. The sample lists some 320,000 clones; approximately 89% were seen once.

The receptor comes from a woman in her thirties with COVID-19, enrolled during active disease. Source material: peripheral blood. The chain uses TRBV4-1 and TRBJ2-5; D perhaps matches TRBD1 (6 bases). CDR3 loop: CASTTSLTGDEETQYF. As DNA, the CDR3 is TGCGCCAGCACCACTTCTCTGACAGGAGACGAAGAGACCCAGTACTTC.